These 3 T cell receptor beta chains were all obtained from the same sample, sequenced in a study of CD8 T cells in ankylosing spondylitis (dated by TCRdb to between 2016 and 2019). The receptor library was made with 5' RACE. Sequenced on an Illumina HiSeq 2500. Clones were called with MiXCR by TCRdb after fastp trimmed the public reads at Q25, and only in-frame beta chains were retained. Duplicate CDR3 protein sequences are folded into a single record with the most common DNA and genes. The sample table records around 150,000 distinct CDR3 sequences; 40% to 50% of these occur just once. The ten most abundant clones make up roughly 15% of the sample. The specimen was synovial fluid, either unsorted or a sorted T cell fraction (not recorded which). The receptors here all came from a male donor with ankylosing spondylitis.

The chain joins TRBV9 to TRBJ2-7, with 7 positions matching TRBD1. The CDR3 totals 14 residues. J was trimmed by 2 bases and V by 3 bases; bases with no gene match: 5. Germline CDR1 and CDR2: SGDLS and YYNGEE. The CDR3 loop reads CASSEDRATYEQYF. For the CDR3, the DNA is TGTGCCAGCAGCGAAGACAGGGCAACCTACGAGCAGTACTTC.

The table lists this clonotype with many counts. This chain uses TRBV6-1 with TRBJ2-4; tentative D call: TRBD2 (6 bases). Germline V lookup: CDR1 MNHNS, CDR2 SASEGT. Trimming stripped 8 bases from V and 9 bases from J, with 20 bases between. The CDR3 sequence is 14 residues long. CDR3 nucleotide sequence: TGTGCCAGCTCCACACAGGCAACCGGGAGCATTCAGTACTTC. Protein: CASSTQATGSIQYF.

This chain connects TRBV7-9 to TRBJ2-3; the D is unclear. Germline values: CDR1 SEHNR, CDR2 FQNEAQ (reference sequence). This CDR3 is built from 15 residues. The ends were cut back, 2 bases at V and 3 bases at J, with 12 bases in the middle. CDR3 DNA sequence: TGTGCCAGCAGCTTAACGCTTGTACAGACAGATACGCAGTATTTT. Encoded protein: CASSLTLVQTDTQYF.